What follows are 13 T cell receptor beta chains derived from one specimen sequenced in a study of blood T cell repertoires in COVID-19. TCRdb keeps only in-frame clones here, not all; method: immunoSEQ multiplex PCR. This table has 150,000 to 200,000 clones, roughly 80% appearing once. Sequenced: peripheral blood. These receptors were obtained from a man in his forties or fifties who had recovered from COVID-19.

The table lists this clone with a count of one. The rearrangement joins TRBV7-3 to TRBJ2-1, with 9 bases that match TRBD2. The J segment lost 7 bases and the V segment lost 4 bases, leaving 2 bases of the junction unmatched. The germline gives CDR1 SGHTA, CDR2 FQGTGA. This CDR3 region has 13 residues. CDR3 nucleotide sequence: TGTGCCAGCAGCTGGGGACTAGCAAATGAGCAGTTCTTC. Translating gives CASSWGLANEQFF. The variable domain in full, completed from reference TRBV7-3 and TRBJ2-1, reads GAGVSQTPSNKVTEKGKYVELRCDPISGHTALYWYRQSLGQGPEFLIYFQGTGAADDSGLPNDRFFAVRPEGSVSTLKIQRTERGDSAVYLCASSWGLANEQFFGPGTRLTVL.

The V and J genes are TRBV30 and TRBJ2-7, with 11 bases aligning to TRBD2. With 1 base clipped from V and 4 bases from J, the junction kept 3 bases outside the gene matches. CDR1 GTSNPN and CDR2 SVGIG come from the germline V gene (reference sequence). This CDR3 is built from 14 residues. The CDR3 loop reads CAWSATSGGYEQYF. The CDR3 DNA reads TGTGCCTGGAGTGCCACTAGCGGGGGATACGAGCAGTACTTC.

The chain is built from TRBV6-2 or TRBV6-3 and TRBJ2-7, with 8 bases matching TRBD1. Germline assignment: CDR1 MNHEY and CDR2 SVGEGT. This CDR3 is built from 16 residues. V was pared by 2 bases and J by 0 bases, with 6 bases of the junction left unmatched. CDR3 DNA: TGTGCCAGCAGTTACCATCGGACAGGGAGCTCCTACGAGCAGTACTTC. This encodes CASSYHRTGSSYEQYF.

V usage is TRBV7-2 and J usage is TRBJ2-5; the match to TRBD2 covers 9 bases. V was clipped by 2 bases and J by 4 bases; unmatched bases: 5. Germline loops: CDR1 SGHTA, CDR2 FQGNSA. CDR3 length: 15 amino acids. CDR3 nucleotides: TGTGCCAGCAGCTTATTCTCTAGCGGGATAGAGACCCAGTACTTC. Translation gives CASSLFSSGIETQYF.

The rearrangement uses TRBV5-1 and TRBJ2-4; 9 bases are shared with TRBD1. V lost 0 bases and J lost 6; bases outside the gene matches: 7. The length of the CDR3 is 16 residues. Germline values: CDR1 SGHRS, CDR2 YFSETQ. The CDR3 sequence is CASSLDRGLRGNIQYF. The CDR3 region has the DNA TGCGCCAGCAGCTTGGACAGGGGGCTTCGGGGAAACATTCAGTACTTC.

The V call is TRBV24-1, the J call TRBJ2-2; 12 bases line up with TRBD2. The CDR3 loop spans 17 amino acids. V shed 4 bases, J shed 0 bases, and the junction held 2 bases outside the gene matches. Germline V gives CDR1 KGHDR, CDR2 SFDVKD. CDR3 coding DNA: TGTGCCACCAGTGACGGACTAGCGGGGACGAACACCGGGGAGCTGTTTTTT. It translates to CATSDGLAGTNTGELFF.

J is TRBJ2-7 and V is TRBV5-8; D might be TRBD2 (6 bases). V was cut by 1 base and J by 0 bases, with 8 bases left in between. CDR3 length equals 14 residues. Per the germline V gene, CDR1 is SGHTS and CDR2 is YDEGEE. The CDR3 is CASSLQGGSYEQYF. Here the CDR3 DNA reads TGTGCCAGCAGCTTGCAGGGAGGCTCCTACGAGCAGTACTTC.

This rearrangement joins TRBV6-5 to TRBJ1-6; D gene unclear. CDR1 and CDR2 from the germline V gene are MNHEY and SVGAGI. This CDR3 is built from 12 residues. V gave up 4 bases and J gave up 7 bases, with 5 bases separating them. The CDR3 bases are TGTGCCAGCAGTTTGAGGAATTCACCCCTCCACTTT. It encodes CASSLRNSPLHF.

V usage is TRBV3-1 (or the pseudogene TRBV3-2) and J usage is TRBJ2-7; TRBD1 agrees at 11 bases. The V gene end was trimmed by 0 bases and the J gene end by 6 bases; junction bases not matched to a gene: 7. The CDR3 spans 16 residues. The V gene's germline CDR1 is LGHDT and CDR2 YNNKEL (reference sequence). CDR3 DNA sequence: TGTGCCAGCAGCCAAGAGACGACCGGGACAGGGGGCGAGCAGTACTTC. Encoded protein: CASSQETTGTGGEQYF.

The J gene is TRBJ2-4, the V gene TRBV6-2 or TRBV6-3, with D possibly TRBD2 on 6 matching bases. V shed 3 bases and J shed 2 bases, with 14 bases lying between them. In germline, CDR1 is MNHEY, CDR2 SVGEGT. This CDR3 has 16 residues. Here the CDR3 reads CASSYHGGGTKNIQYF. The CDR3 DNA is TGTGCCAGCAGTTATCATGGGGGAGGCACCAAAAACATTCAGTACTTC.

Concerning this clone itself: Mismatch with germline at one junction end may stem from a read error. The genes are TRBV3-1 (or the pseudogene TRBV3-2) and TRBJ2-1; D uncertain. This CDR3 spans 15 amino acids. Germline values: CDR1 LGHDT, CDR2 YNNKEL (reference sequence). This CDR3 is CPVSSGSRSYNEQFF. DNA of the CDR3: TGCCCGGTGAGCAGTGGTAGCCGCTCCTACAATGAGCAGTTCTTC.

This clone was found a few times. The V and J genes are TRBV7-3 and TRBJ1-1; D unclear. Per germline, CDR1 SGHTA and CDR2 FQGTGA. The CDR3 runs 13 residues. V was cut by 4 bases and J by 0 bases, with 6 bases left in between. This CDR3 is CASSWSVNTEAFF. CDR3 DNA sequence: TGTGCCAGCAGCTGGTCGGTGAACACTGAAGCTTTCTTT.

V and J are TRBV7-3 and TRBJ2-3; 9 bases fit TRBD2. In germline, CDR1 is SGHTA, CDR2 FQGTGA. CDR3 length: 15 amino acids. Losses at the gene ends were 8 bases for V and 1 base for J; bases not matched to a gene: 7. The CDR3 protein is CASSSAGGGTDTQYF. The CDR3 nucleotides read TGTGCCAGCTCCTCAGCGGGAGGCGGCACAGATACGCAGTATTTT.